A selection of T cell receptor beta chains follows, all from one sample in a study of STAT3 mutations in large granular lymphocyte leukemia. This table comes from immunoSEQ multiplex PCR, and its TCRdb copy is limited to in-frame clones, with some not included. Here the sample spans over 30,000 clones, roughly 84% being singletons. The sequenced material came from PBMCs. These receptors all stem from a human donor with T large granular lymphocyte leukemia. Some clones in this sample may be carry-over from other donors' samples. CDR3s include the opening cysteine and the closing phenylalanine or tryptophan. D genes are given only for firm matches.

D gene,V gene,CDR3 protein
TRBD1,TRBV19,CASSHYRGGRGRTEAFF
TRBD1,TRBV30,CAWSVDRGTEAFF
-,TRBV11-2,CASSLLVPNTGELFF
-,TRBV7-7,CASSLATSVGETQYF
TRBD1,TRBV9,CASSGGQGWDTQYF
-,TRBV5-8,CASSLAGAVLSYGYTF
-,TRBV7-2,CASSRAENQPQHF
-,TRBV5-1,CASSSDHRTSQPGANVLTF
-,TRBV4-1,CASSQAGSGNTIYF
-,TRBV5-8,CASPDRSGYEQYF
-,TRBV30,CAWSVDSLHYGYTF
-,TRBV5-4,CASSLGTVLSYNEQFF
-,TRBV30,CAWSRMFGNTIYF
TRBD1,TRBV18,CASSLSGGWNQPQHF
-,TRBV7-2,CASSPRGSTDTQYF
-,TRBV25-1,CASSVGGVADTQYF
-,TRBV30,CAWRSPPGGTQYF
-,TRBV7-9,CASTRGSAGELFF
-,TRBV5-1,CASRTGQGTDTQYF
TRBD2,TRBV5-1,CASSLGLAGNPQETQYF
-,TRBV6-5,CASSYRRGAFKQFF
-,TRBV5-4,CASSVTDTQYF
-,TRBV11-2,CASSGPQGSGLAYGYTF
TRBD2,TRBV14,CASSQGGTSGPDTGELFF
TRBD1,TRBV4-1,CASSYPQGDEQFF
TRBD2,TRBV6-1,CASSGETSGGLETQYF
TRBD1,TRBV5-1,CASSPLTGYPNEQFF
-,TRBV10-3,CAISESRGVNTGELFF
-,TRBV28,CASSGGSRGSNQPQHF
TRBD1,TRBV4-1,CASSQDPPRQGEKLFF
TRBD1,TRBV19,CASSGNRGHQPQHF
TRBD1,TRBV5-1,CASRKDRVEAGYTF
TRBD1,TRBV5-5,CASSLYRTGDYYEQYF
-,TRBV4-3,CASSQALGGGTEAFF
TRBD1,TRBV4-3,CASSQDQGAAYEQYF
-,TRBV7-2,CASSVSYEQYF
-,TRBV18,CASSSRDITTGELFF
-,TRBV7-2,CASSPPGISYGYTF
-,TRBV2,CASITGNYGYTF
-,TRBV7-2,CASSLGGSVQPQHF
-,TRBV18,CASRSAGANVLTF
-,TRBV27,CASSFLGSGTEAFF
-,TRBV25-1,CASSAGSGNYGYTF
-,TRBV7-2,CASSPRAGHRGNTIYF
TRBD1,TRBV6-1,CASSEGRGLGQPQHF
-,TRBV14,CASSPSARQLYF
-,TRBV6-5,CASSQNTGELFF
TRBD1,TRBV30,CAWSRDSGQVLYGYTF
TRBD1,TRBV2,CASRGQLNTEAFF
TRBD2,TRBV19,CASRTSGSTDTQYF